These 7 T cell receptor beta chains were sequenced from one sample in a study of T and B cells in COVID-19 patients. Multiplex PCR with BIOMED2 TRB-A/B primer pools amplified TRB rearrangements. TCRdb re-called the multiplex PCR reads with MiXCR, one entry per CDR3 protein. The sample records tens of thousands of distinct CDR3 sequences, approximately 30% being singletons. TRB was amplified from roughly 250-500 ng of blood genomic DNA. The sample comprised blood. These receptors were collected from a human donor who had recovered from COVID-19.

V gene TRBV6-5 combines with J gene TRBJ2-5; TRBD1 agrees at 10 bases. The CDR3 is made up of 13 amino acids. After removal of 5 bases from V and 5 bases from J, the junction contained 2 bases not matched to a gene. Per the germline V gene, CDR1 is MNHEY and CDR2 is SVGAGI. Here the CDR3 reads CASSQGQGETQYF. CDR3 in DNA: TGTGCCAGCAGTCAGGGACAGGGGGAGACCCAGTACTTC.

V gene TRBV19 combines with J gene TRBJ1-5, with D unresolved. Looked up from germline, CDR1 is LNHDA and CDR2 is SQIVND (reference sequence). The V end lost 0 bases, the J end lost 5 bases, and 17 bases lay between the germline ends. The CDR3 has 17 amino acids. For the CDR3, the DNA is TGTGCCAGTAGTATAGATCTAGTCAACAGACACTATCAGCCCCAGCATTTT. It specifies CASSIDLVNRHYQPQHF.

This clonotype is categorized as medium-sized. The chain recombines TRBV19 with TRBJ2-2; TRBD2 matches 8 bases. CDR3 size: 16 residues. Per germline, CDR1 LNHDA and CDR2 SQIVND (reference sequence). Trimming took 9 bases from V and 0 from J; bases not matched to a gene: 9. CDR3 nucleotide sequence: TGTGCCAGCCTTTCGGGGGGGATTCCGAACACCGGGGAGCTGTTTTTT. Protein: CASLSGGIPNTGELFF.

The chain uses TRBV5-1 and TRBJ2-7; 10 bases match TRBD2. Germline V gene sequence: CDR1 SGHRS, CDR2 YFSETQ. The V segment lost 2 bases and the J segment 2 bases; nucleotides outside the gene matches: 4. The CDR3 runs 15 residues. This CDR3 reads CASSLQAGGTYEQYF. The DNA of the CDR3 is TGCGCCAGCAGCTTACAAGCGGGGGGGACCTACGAGCAGTACTTC. Based on the CDR3 plus reference TRBV5-1 and TRBJ2-7, the full variable domain is KAGVTQTPRYLIKTRGQQVTLSCSPISGHRSVSWYQQTPGQGLQFLFEYFSETQRNKGNFPGRFSGRQFSNSRSEMNVSTLELGDSALYLCASSLQAGGTYEQYFGPGTRLTVT.

The chain joins TRBV19 to TRBJ2-1, with 12 bases aligning to TRBD1. CDR1 and CDR2 (germline): LNHDA, SQIVND (reference sequence). V trimming: 3 bases; J trimming: 6 bases; junction bases outside the gene matches: 3. The CDR3 runs 15 residues. The DNA for the CDR3 is TGTGCCAGTAGTATGGGACAGGGGGCTGGCAATGAGCAGTTCTTC. Translating gives CASSMGQGAGNEQFF.

By proportion, this clonotype is medium-sized. V usage is TRBV5-6 and J usage is TRBJ2-7, with D perhaps matching TRBD2 (6 bases). Per the germline V gene, CDR1 is SGHDT and CDR2 is YYEEEE. The V and J ends lost 4 bases and 4 bases respectively, with 12 bases between them. CDR3 size: 13 residues. Here the CDR3 reads CASSALGGYEQYF. The CDR3 DNA reads TGTGCCAGCAGCGCCCTCGGGGGTTACGAGCAGTACTTC.

A few counts support this clonotype. The V call is TRBV6-5, the J call TRBJ1-4; tentatively, D is TRBD1 (5 bases). Per the germline V gene, CDR1 is MNHEY and CDR2 is SVGAGI. The CDR3 runs 13 residues. Trimming took 8 bases from V and 7 from J, leaving 14 bases between them. The CDR3 spells CASGGVRGEKLFF. The CDR3 region has the DNA TGTGCCAGCGGGGGGGTAAGGGGTGAAAAACTGTTTTTT.